These T cell receptor beta chains were read from a single sample in a study of shared clonotypes between healthy human individuals. Sequencing was performed with immunoSEQ multiplex PCR; in TCRdb, only in-frame clones are kept and a portion is missing. Here the sample spans a few million clones, 80% to 95% being singletons. Sequenced sample: naive CD4+ T cells from PBMCs. These receptors were collected from a man aged 18 to 29 in good health. Some clones in this sample may be carry-over from other donors' samples. The CDR3 runs from the conserved cysteine through the conserved F or W. The D gene is left open where the match is weak. Not every row has a clone size; where given, it reads once, few, many or a size class.

D gene	V gene	clone size	J gene	CDR3 DNA	CDR3 protein
.	TRBV18	few	TRBJ1-1	TGTGCCAGCTCACCACTCCGCGGACATTCTGGGGCTGAAGCTTTCTTT	CASSPLRGHSGAEAFF
.	TRBV7-2	.	TRBJ2-7	TGTGCCAGCAGCTTCAGCGAAACCTCCTACGAGCAGTACTTC	CASSFSETSYEQYF
TRBD2	TRBV4-1	.	TRBJ2-1	TGCGCCAGCAGCCACGTACCGGGAGCGGGAGGGGCTGAGCAGTTCTTC	CASSHVPGAGGAEQFF
TRBD1	TRBV7-7	.	TRBJ2-5	TGTGCCAGCAGCTTAATCGGACAGGGGGAGACCCAGTACTTC	CASSLIGQGETQYF
TRBD1	TRBV5-1	.	TRBJ1-1	TGCGCCAGCAGCGAGAATACCGGGACAGGCGAAGCTTTCTTT	CASSENTGTGEAFF
.	TRBV25-1	.	TRBJ1-6	TGTGCCAGCAGGGGGAGTGGCCCTCTCCACTTT	CASRGSGPLHF
.	TRBV7-2	.	TRBJ1-4	TGTGCCAGCAGTCTAAGGGATAGGAATGAAAAACTGTTTTTT	CASSLRDRNEKLFF
.	TRBV7-8	once	TRBJ2-7	TGTGCCAGCAGCTCACAATACTACGAGCAGTACTTC	CASSSQYYEQYF
.	TRBV28	.	TRBJ1-2	TGTGCCAGCAGTGTAGCCACTAACTATGGCTACACCTTC	CASSVATNYGYTF
.	TRBV7-2	.	TRBJ2-7	TGTGCCAGCAGCTCACAGGGTCGGCCCGACTCCTACGAGCAGTACTTC	CASSSQGRPDSYEQYF
.	TRBV7-7	.	TRBJ2-5	TGTGCCAGCAGCTTAGGACCGACTATGGAGACCCAGTACTTC	CASSLGPTMETQYF
.	TRBV11-3	.	TRBJ2-1	TGTGCCAGCAGCTGGAGCGATCAGCCCTACAATGAGCAGTTCTTC	CASSWSDQPYNEQFF
.	TRBV5-1	.	TRBJ1-3	TGCGCCAGCAGCTTGTTTCCGACGGAAGGAAACACCATATATTTT	CASSLFPTEGNTIYF
TRBD1	TRBV6-5	.	TRBJ2-7	TGTGCCAGCAGGCGGACAGGGCCCTACGAGCAGTACTTC	CASRRTGPYEQYF
.	TRBV7-8	.	TRBJ1-1	TGTGCCAGCAGCTTAGAGGAAAGATTTGAAGCTTTCTTT	CASSLEERFEAFF
.	TRBV12-5	.	TRBJ2-2	TGTGCTAGTGGCCAGTGGGGGGAGGATAACGGGGAGCTGTTTTTT	CASGQWGEDNGELFF
.	TRBV7-9	.	TRBJ1-4	TGTGCCAGCAGCTCCGGATCCCGGGGCACTGAAAAACTGTTTTTT	CASSSGSRGTEKLFF
.	TRBV11-2	.	TRBJ2-3	TGTGCCAGCAGCTTACTAGTCTTATCCCCAGATACGCAGTATTTT	CASSLLVLSPDTQYF
.	TRBV6-1	once	TRBJ2-7	TGTGCCAGCATACGGGAACCTCACGCCTACGAGCAGTACTTC	CASIREPHAYEQYF
TRBD1	TRBV7-3	.	TRBJ2-2	TGTGCCAGCAGCTTGACAGGGGGAACCACCGGGGAGCTGTTTTTT	CASSLTGGTTGELFF
.	TRBV6-5	.	TRBJ1-3	TGTGCCAGCAGTGAAGCTTTGTCGGTCACCATATATTTT	CASSEALSVTIYF
.	TRBV7-9	.	TRBJ1-2	TGTGCCAGCGGGTCCCCGAGATTTTATGGCTACACCTTC	CASGSPRFYGYTF
TRBD1	TRBV5-1	once	TRBJ2-2	TGCGCCAGCAGCTTATACAGACAGGGTGGGACCGGGGAGCTGTTTTTT	CASSLYRQGGTGELFF
TRBD1	TRBV7-3	.	TRBJ1-1	TGTGCCAGCAGCTTAATGTCAGGGGGGAGTGAAGCTTTCTTT	CASSLMSGGSEAFF
TRBD1	TRBV28	.	TRBJ2-1	TGTGCCAGCAGCCTCAGGACAGGCCCACGCTACAATGAGCAGTTCTTC	CASSLRTGPRYNEQFF
.	TRBV28	.	TRBJ2-7	TGTGCCAGCAGTGGGGGGGCCCTCTACGAGCAGTACTTC	CASSGGALYEQYF
.	TRBV2	.	TRBJ2-7	TGTGCCAGCAGAGCAGGCATGGCCTACGAGCAGTACTTC	CASRAGMAYEQYF
TRBD2	TRBV4-3	.	TRBJ2-1	TGCGCCAGCAGCCCCAGGACTAGCGGGAGTAGTGAGCAGTTCTTC	CASSPRTSGSSEQFF
.	TRBV19	.	TRBJ2-1	TGTGCCAGTAGTATCGGACGGGGAGGAGAGTTCTTC	CASSIGRGGEFF
TRBD2	TRBV27	.	TRBJ2-1	TGTGCCAGCAGTTTATCGAGGTCTAGCGGGAACAGCTCCTACAATGAGCAGTTCTTC	CASSLSRSSGNSSYNEQFF
.	TRBV7-6	.	TRBJ2-3	TGTGCCAGCAGCTTAGAGCAGGTTTACACAGATACGCAGTATTTT	CASSLEQVYTDTQYF
.	TRBV7-8	.	TRBJ1-1	TGTGCCAGCAGCTTAGTATCGGGGCCCGCCACTGAAGCTTTCTTT	CASSLVSGPATEAFF
TRBD2	TRBV27	.	TRBJ2-1	TGTGCCAGCAGTACCCTAAGACTAGCGGGGTACAATGAGCAGTTCTTC	CASSTLRLAGYNEQFF
TRBD2	TRBV5-4	few	TRBJ2-5	TGTGCCAGCAGCAAGCCCGGACTAGCGGGAGAAGAGACCCAGTACTTC	CASSKPGLAGEETQYF
TRBD2	TRBV7-6	few	TRBJ2-1	TGTGCCAGCAGCTTAGCGGTCGGGAGGGGCGGTGAGCAGTTCTTC	CASSLAVGRGGEQFF
.	TRBV28	.	TRBJ1-1	TGTGCCAGCAGCCATGGTGGCTCGGCCAGCGTGACGAACACTGAAGCTTTCTTT	CASSHGGSASVTNTEAFF
.	TRBV18	.	TRBJ1-1	TGTGCCAGCCGTACAGGGCTCGCGAACACTGAAGCTTTCTTT	CASRTGLANTEAFF
TRBD1	TRBV5-1	.	TRBJ1-3	TGCGCCAGCAGCCCAGGGACAGGGCCTGGAAACACCATATATTTT	CASSPGTGPGNTIYF
.	TRBV29-1	few	TRBJ1-3	TGCAGCGTTGAGGGTCTCTCTGGAAACACCATATATTTT	CSVEGLSGNTIYF
.	TRBV5-1	.	TRBJ2-5	TGCGCCAGCAGCTTTGCAGTCGGGGCGCAAGAGACCCAGTACTTC	CASSFAVGAQETQYF
.	TRBV19	.	TRBJ1-5	TGTGCCAGTAGTAATTGGGGAAATCAGCCCCAGCATTTT	CASSNWGNQPQHF
.	TRBV29-1	.	TRBJ1-5	TGCAGCGTTGAAACGGGGCTCAATCAGCCCCAGCATTTT	CSVETGLNQPQHF
.	TRBV7-2	once	TRBJ1-4	TGTGCCAGCAGCTTAGCGGTACTAAGAGGGAACCCCACAACTAATGAAAAACTGTTTTTT	CASSLAVLRGNPTTNEKLFF
TRBD1	TRBV6-5	once	TRBJ1-2	TGTGCCAGCAGTTACCTACAGGGGGGCGGTGGCTACACCTTC	CASSYLQGGGGYTF
.	TRBV6-5	.	TRBJ2-7	TGTGCCAGCAGCGGAAGATTTGAGCAGTACTTC	CASSGRFEQYF
.	TRBV25-1	.	TRBJ2-5	TGTGCCAGCAGTGAAAGGGGCAGGGGCGCAAAAGAGACCCAGTACTTC	CASSERGRGAKETQYF
.	TRBV11-2	.	TRBJ2-7	TGTGCCAGCAGCTTAGCCCACCAAAGCTCCTACGAGCAGTACTTC	CASSLAHQSSYEQYF